These 12 T cell receptor beta chains share one sample of origin, sequenced in a study of CD8 T cells in Susac syndrome. RNA was extracted with the RNeasy kit, and a quantity of 0.5 to 1 ug was reverse transcribed using random hexamers. TCRdb fed the immunoSEQ multiplex PCR reads into MiXCR, producing one record per CDR3 protein. The table includes tens of thousands of distinct CDR3 sequences, 90% to 95% detected once. Material for sequencing was CD8+ T cells from PBMCs. These receptors all stem from a human donor with multiple sclerosis.

This sequence joins TRBV9 and TRBJ1-1; D perhaps matches TRBD1 (5 bases). V lost 2 bases, J lost 5 bases, and 13 bases lay in between. From germline, CDR1 is SGDLS and CDR2 YYNGEE. There are 14 residues in the CDR3. CDR3 region: CASSVRGGGTEAFF. The DNA of the CDR3 is TGTGCCAGCAGCGTCCGGGGTGGGGGAACTGAAGCTTTCTTT.

This chain uses TRBV12-3 or TRBV12-4 with TRBJ2-1; D call uncertain. CDR3 length equals 16 residues. The ends were cut back, 7 bases at V and 0 bases at J, with 16 bases in the middle. CDR3 in DNA: TGTGCCAGCACCCCCCGGGTAGAGAGCTCCTACAATGAGCAGTTCTTC. Its protein is CASTPRVESSYNEQFF.

CDR3 bases: TGTGCCAGCAGCCCCCCCTGGGAGGATGCCCAGCATTTT. Residues: CASSPPWEDAQHF. The rearrangement uses TRBV7-9 and TRBJ1-5, with D uncertain. The V end was cut by 5 bases, the J end by 11 bases, with 16 bases between. Germline CDR1 and CDR2: SEHNR and FQNEAQ (reference sequence). This CDR3 has 13 amino acids.

The chain recombines TRBV5-1 with TRBJ2-3; 12 nucleotides line up with TRBD2. Trimming at V came to 4 bases and at J to 5 bases, leaving 8 bases not matched to a gene. CDR1 and CDR2 (germline): SGHRS, YFSETQ. This CDR3 contains 16 residues. The CDR3 sequence is CASSPRLAGDGDTQYF. CDR3 DNA: TGCGCCAGCAGCCCTCGACTAGCGGGAGATGGAGATACGCAGTATTTT.

This clonotype was recorded only once. The gene calls are TRBV7-9 and TRBJ2-3, with 8 bases that match TRBD2. The CDR3 has 16 amino acids. Germline-derived CDR1 and CDR2 are SEHNR and FQNEAQ (reference sequence). V lost 5 bases to trimming and J lost 5 bases; unmatched junction nucleotides: 12. The CDR3 coding sequence is TGTGCCAGCAGCCGTTCCGGGGGGGGATATCAAGATACGCAGTATTTT. The encoded protein is CASSRSGGGYQDTQYF.

This chain connects TRBV20-1 to TRBJ2-1, with D unresolved. CDR3 length equals 14 residues. Germline V gene sequence: CDR1 DFQATT, CDR2 SNEGSKA (reference sequence). V gave up 2 bases and J gave up 6 bases, with 14 bases separating them. The CDR3 protein is CSARTQNVLNEQFF. Written as DNA, the CDR3 is TGCAGTGCTAGAACCCAGAACGTTCTCAATGAGCAGTTCTTC.

The V and J genes are TRBV3-1 and TRBJ2-5, with D possibly being TRBD1 (6 bases). The CDR3 length is 15 residues. Per the germline V gene, CDR1 is LGHDT and CDR2 is YNNKEL (reference sequence). Trimming removed 1 base at V and 2 bases at J, with 11 bases between. The CDR3 DNA follows: TGTGCCAGCAGCCAAGCCCAACAGGGACAAGAGACCCAGTACTTC. Residues: CASSQAQQGQETQYF.

CDR3 amino acids: CASSVAAQGASYEQYF. In nucleotides, the CDR3 is TGTGCCAGCAGCGTAGCAGCTCAGGGCGCCTCGTACGAGCAGTACTTC. The chain combines TRBV9 with TRBJ2-7, with a tentative D call TRBD1 (5 bases). Trimming took off 0 bases at V and 4 bases at J, with 17 bases between the two ends. The CDR3 is 16 amino acids. The V gene's germline CDR1 is SGDLS and CDR2 YYNGEE.

This sequence joins TRBV29-1 and TRBJ1-2, with no clear D. The ends were cut back, 1 base at V and 6 bases at J, with 6 bases in the middle. CDR1 SQVTM and CDR2 ANQGSEA come from the germline V gene. The CDR3 spans 11 residues. CDR3 protein: CSVEGGNGYTF. Here the CDR3 DNA reads TGCAGCGTTGAAGGAGGGAATGGCTACACCTTC.

CDR3 nucleotides: TGTGCCAGCAGCGAGGACGGACTAGTCATCAAGCAGTTCTTC. This translates into CASSEDGLVIKQFF. The V and J genes are TRBV5-4 and TRBJ2-1; 7 bases line up with TRBD2. V dropped 4 bases and J dropped 11; count of bases not matched to a gene: 12. Germline V gives CDR1 SGHNT, CDR2 YYREEE (reference sequence). This CDR3 has 14 amino acids. Full variable domain (outside the CDR3, taken from reference TRBV5-4 and TRBJ2-1): ETGVTQSPTHLIKTRGQQVTLRCSSQSGHNTVSWYQQALGQGPQFIFQYYREEENGRGNFPPRFSGLQFPNYSSELNVNALELDDSALYLCASSEDGLVIKQFFGPGTRLTVL.

With regard to this clonotype: At one boundary the junction diverges from the germline segment, which might be a read error. The rearrangement joins TRBV7-7 to TRBJ2-5, with TRBD2 matching over 7 bases. CDR3 length: 16 amino acids. The germline CDR1 and CDR2 sequences are SSHAT and FNYEAQ (reference sequence). CDR3 bases: TGTGCTAGCAGCTTAGCTGCGGGGGACGCTCTAGAGACCCAGTACTTC. It yields the protein CASSLAAGDALETQYF.

The chain uses TRBV25-1 and TRBJ1-2, with 7 bases matching TRBD1. The CDR3 sequence is 12 residues long. Germline CDR1 MGHDK, CDR2 SYGVNS. V was pared by 8 bases and J by 3 bases, with 3 bases of the junction left unmatched. The chain's CDR3 is CASVGTDYGYTF. The CDR3, as DNA: TGTGCCAGCGTAGGGACAGACTATGGCTACACCTTC.